This entry lists 9 T cell receptor beta chains sequenced from one sample in a study of early T cells in non-severe SARS-CoV-2 infection. MiXCR, run by TCRdb on the 5' RACE reads, gives a single entry per CDR3 protein. The data show 95,000 to 100,000 distinct CDR3 sequences, about 12% seen once. The sequenced sample was whole blood. These receptors were collected from an adult who was a healthcare worker with PCR-confirmed SARS-CoV-2 infection or an uninfected control (not recorded which).

The CDR3 is CASSYSGVAPYNEQFF. The CDR3 nucleotides read TGTGCCAGCAGTTACTCTGGGGTAGCCCCCTACAATGAGCAGTTCTTC. The chain uses TRBV6-5 and TRBJ2-1, with no clear D. Germline lookup yields CDR1 MNHEY and CDR2 SVGAGI. This CDR3 is built from 16 residues. V was pared by 0 bases and J by 2 bases, with 11 bases between.

This clonotype was seen ten or more times. The rearrangement joins TRBV7-9 to TRBJ2-7; 10 bases align to TRBD1. Trimming at V came to 5 bases and at J to 7 bases, leaving 5 bases not matched to a gene. The CDR3 covers 13 residues. Germline V lookup: CDR1 SEHNR, CDR2 FQNEAQ (reference sequence). The CDR3 region has the DNA TGTGCCAGCAGCGGGACAGGGGTTAAGGAGCAGTACTTC. This codes for CASSGTGVKEQYF.

The rearrangement joins TRBV6-5 to TRBJ1-4; TRBD1 might be the D (6 bases). The CDR3 contains 18 residues. Germline V gives CDR1 MNHEY, CDR2 SVGAGI. V gave up 0 bases and J gave up 0 bases, with 14 bases separating them. The CDR3 bases are TGTGCCAGCAGTTACTCAGCAGGGGCGCATGCAACTAATGAAAAACTGTTTTTT. It is translated as CASSYSAGAHATNEKLFF.

This clonotype was observed a few times. J is TRBJ2-4 and V is TRBV7-9, with D possibly being TRBD1 (6 bases). The V end was cut by 1 base, the J end by 6 bases, with 13 bases between. The CDR3 is 15 residues long. Germline loops: CDR1 SEHNR, CDR2 FQNEAQ (reference sequence). The CDR3 sequence is CASSLVSGDRNIQYF. DNA of the CDR3: TGTGCCAGCAGCTTAGTGTCAGGGGACCGAAACATTCAGTACTTC.

This clonotype has a count of ten or more. The rearrangement joins TRBV6-6 to TRBJ2-2; tentative D call: TRBD2 (5 bases). Germline CDR1 MNHNY, CDR2 SVGAGI (reference sequence). Trimming took 5 bases from V and 5 from J, leaving 15 bases between them. CDR3 size: 15 residues. The CDR3 DNA sequence: TGTGCCAGCAGTGGCCGGGATAAGGGAACCGGGGAGCTGTTTTTT. This sequence encodes CASSGRDKGTGELFF.

This chain joins TRBV10-2 and TRBJ1-2; no reliable D call. CDR3 size: 14 residues. Deletions cut 4 bases from V and 0 bases from J, with 9 bases between. Germline values: CDR1 WSHSY, CDR2 SAAADI. The CDR3: CASSGDTANYGYTF. CDR3 nucleotide sequence: TGCGCCAGCAGTGGAGACACCGCTAACTATGGCTACACCTTC.

This clonotype was seen a handful of times. At one boundary the junction diverges from the germline segment, which might be a read error. V is TRBV20-1 and J is TRBJ2-3, with D possibly TRBD1 on 5 matching bases. Germline values: CDR1 DFQATT, CDR2 SNEGSKA (reference sequence). CDR3 length: 11 residues. The chain's CDR3 is CSASPTDTEYF. The CDR3 DNA sequence: TGCAGTGCTAGTCCGACAGATACGGAGTATTTT.

This clonotype was detected many times. For the CDR3, the DNA is TGTGCCAGCAGCTTGGAGACAGGGGCCACAGATACGCAGTATTTT. Translated, it gives CASSLETGATDTQYF. The rearrangement uses TRBV5-4 and TRBJ2-3; the match to TRBD1 covers 8 bases. The CDR3 is 15 amino acids. V trimming: 0 bases; J trimming: 2 bases; junction bases outside the gene matches: 2. Germline V gene lookup returns CDR1 SGHNT and CDR2 YYREEE (reference sequence).

The CDR3 loop is CASSQVLNTEAFF. CDR3 DNA: TGTGCCAGCAGCCAAGTATTGAACACTGAAGCTTTCTTT. V usage is TRBV14 and J usage is TRBJ1-1, with D unresolved. This CDR3 is 13 amino acids long. Germline CDR1 SGHDN, CDR2 FVKESK. Trimming shortened V by 1 base and J by 0 bases, and 3 bases separated the two germline ends.